A single sample gave rise to the 19 T cell receptor beta chains below, sequenced in a study of vaccination effects on CD4 cells after COVID-19. Expansion of antigen-specific CD4+ T cells with viral peptide pools was carried out by the ViraFEST assay before sequencing. Having been cultured for under twelve days, the cells underwent CD4+ T cell isolation. Absence of prior SARS-CoV-2 infection characterized the vaccine recipients, who showed negative nucleocapsid antibodies. These receptors' antigens are unknown. Sequencing used immunoSEQ multiplex PCR; TCRdb keeps in-frame clones, though not all of them. The sample gives 68,000 or so clones, about four fifths of which show up once; approximately 12% is in the top ten. The input for sequencing was CD4+ T cells from PBMCs cultured with SARS-CoV-2 spike peptides, taken before COVID-19 vaccination. These TCRs come from a human donor who received a COVID-19 vaccine.

The chain uses TRBV30 and TRBJ2-2; 7 bases are a match to TRBD1. The length of the CDR3 is 14 residues. Germline CDR1 and CDR2: GTSNPN and SVGIG (reference sequence). J was trimmed by 1 base and V by 4 bases; bases with no gene match: 3. The CDR3 DNA sequence: TGTGCCTGGACGACAGGGAGGAACACCGGGGAGCTGTTTTTT. It codes for CAWTTGRNTGELFF.

V is TRBV27 and J is TRBJ1-4; D is unresolved. V lost 5 bases, J lost 3 bases, and 13 bases lay in between. The CDR3 loop spans 15 amino acids. CDR1 and CDR2 (germline): MNHEY, SMNVEV (reference sequence). The CDR3 bases are TGTGCCAGCAGTGTACGCGTGCCATCTAATGAAAAACTGTTTTTT. This translates into CASSVRVPSNEKLFF.

This chain links TRBV19 with TRBJ2-3; D gene uncertain. Trimming took off 7 bases at V and 0 bases at J, with 14 bases between the two ends. Germline V gene sequence: CDR1 LNHDA, CDR2 SQIVND (reference sequence). The CDR3 length is 15 residues. The CDR3 bases are TGTGCCAGTACAAGCCAGCCGCTAAGCACAGATACGCAGTATTTT. Residues: CASTSQPLSTDTQYF.

This clone showed up just a few times. This chain joins TRBV19 and TRBJ2-1; 12 bases match TRBD2. Germline assignment: CDR1 LNHDA and CDR2 SQIVND (reference sequence). Trimming took 5 bases from V and 3 from J; bases not matched to a gene: 8. The length of the CDR3 is 17 residues. In DNA, the CDR3 is TGTGCCAGTAGTTATAAACTAGCGGGGGGTTTCTACAATGAGCAGTTCTTC. Residues: CASSYKLAGGFYNEQFF.

V and J are TRBV10-3 and TRBJ2-3, with TRBD2 matching 11 bases. V trimming: 4 bases; J trimming: 5 bases; junction bases outside the gene matches: 5. Germline V CDR1 and CDR2: ENHRY, SYGVKD. The CDR3 is 15 residues long. In DNA, the CDR3 is TGTGCCATCAGTGTCCGGCTAGCGGGGGGAGATACGCAGTATTTT. Its translation is CAISVRLAGGDTQYF.

The rearrangement uses TRBV28 and TRBJ1-2; D is undetermined. This CDR3 has 12 amino acids. Germline CDR1 reads MDHEN; CDR2 reads SYDVKM. The V and J ends lost 1 base and 7 bases respectively, with 7 bases between them. CDR3 sequence (DNA): TGTGCCAGCAGTTTATCAGTATCTGGCTACACCTTC. Translating it yields CASSLSVSGYTF.

The chain carries TRBV10-1 and TRBJ2-5; D gene ambiguous. V was trimmed by 4 bases and J by 2 bases, leaving 8 bases between them. The length of the CDR3 is 13 residues. Germline V gene sequence: CDR1 WNHNN, CDR2 SYGVQD (reference sequence). The CDR3 coding sequence is TGCGCCAGCAGTGGCCAGGTGCAAGAGACCCAGTACTTC. Translating it yields CASSGQVQETQYF.

The CDR3 region has the DNA TGTGCCAGCCCTAGGACATGGGGCGCAGATACGCAGTATTTT. Translating it yields CASPRTWGADTQYF. The V and J genes are TRBV2 and TRBJ2-3; TRBD1 is a possible D gene (5 bases). V gave up 8 bases and J gave up 4 bases, with 16 bases separating them. The length of the CDR3 is 14 residues. The germline gives CDR1 SNHLY, CDR2 FYNNEI.

The chain carries TRBV11-2 and TRBJ2-7, with TRBD1 matching over 7 bases. Germline-derived CDR1 and CDR2 are SGHAT and FQNNGV. The CDR3 sequence is 15 residues long. Trimming cost V 2 bases and J 3 bases; bases outside gene matches: 7. The CDR3 DNA follows: TGTGCCAGCAGCTTATCGTCAGGGGGTAGCTACGAGCAGTACGTC. Protein product: CASSLSSGGSYEQYV.

This rearrangement joins TRBV5-5 to TRBJ2-3, with 7 bases lining up with TRBD1. There are 14 residues in the CDR3. J lost 0 bases, V lost 4 bases, and 2 bases had no gene match. CDR1 is SGHKS and CDR2 is YYEKEE in the germline V gene (reference sequence). The CDR3 sequence: CASSRGQSTDTQYF. Written as DNA, the CDR3 is TGTGCCAGCAGCCGGGGACAGAGCACAGATACGCAGTATTTT.

The rearrangement joins TRBV2 to TRBJ1-2; no reliable D call. The ends were cut back, 1 base at V and 7 bases at J, with 7 bases in the middle. The CDR3 spans 12 residues. CDR1 and CDR2 (germline): SNHLY, FYNNEI. For the CDR3, the DNA is TGTGCCAGCAGTGAAGGCGGGCTTGGCTACACCTTC. Translating it yields CASSEGGLGYTF.

The gene calls are TRBV11-1 and TRBJ1-1; D perhaps matches TRBD1 (5 bases). V lost 5 bases and J lost 5, with 15 bases in between. CDR1 is SGHAT and CDR2 is FQDESV in the germline V gene (reference sequence). This CDR3 has 14 residues. The chain's CDR3 is CASSRAGWGTEAFF. The CDR3 region has the DNA TGTGCCAGCAGCCGGGCCGGGTGGGGGACTGAAGCTTTCTTT.

This rearrangement joins TRBV4-1 to TRBJ1-1; TRBD1 aligns across 8 bases. CDR1 is MGHRA and CDR2 is YSYEKL in the germline V gene. CDR3 size: 15 residues. Unmatched junction bases numbered 7, after V lost 2 bases and J lost 5 bases. The CDR3 sequence is CASSQYRGSQTEAFF. The CDR3 nucleotides read TGCGCCAGCAGCCAATACAGGGGGAGTCAAACTGAAGCTTTCTTT.

The genes are TRBV6-1 and TRBJ1-2; no clear D. The germline gives CDR1 MNHNS, CDR2 SASEGT. This CDR3 has 15 amino acids. The V and J ends lost 0 bases and 5 bases respectively, with 13 bases between them. Here the CDR3 reads CASSEATSLGYGYTF. The CDR3 nucleotides are TGTGCCAGCAGTGAAGCCACCAGCCTAGGGTATGGCTACACCTTC.

The gene calls are TRBV4-1 and TRBJ1-2, with a tentative D call TRBD1 (5 bases). In germline, CDR1 is MGHRA, CDR2 YSYEKL. Trimming took 0 bases from V and 7 from J, leaving 12 bases between them. This CDR3 has 14 amino acids. The CDR3 here is CASSQDRQGGGYTF. CDR3 nucleotides: TGCGCCAGCAGCCAAGATCGGCAGGGTGGTGGCTACACCTTC.

In its sample, this clone was seen a few times. The CDR3 DNA reads TGTGCCAGTAGTATAGATCCCCCGGGAGTAGCCAGGTACAATGAGCAGTTCTTC. As protein: CASSIDPPGVARYNEQFF. The rearrangement uses TRBV19 and TRBJ2-1; D may be TRBD2 (6 bases). CDR3 length: 18 residues. Germline lookup yields CDR1 LNHDA and CDR2 SQIVND (reference sequence). V shed 0 bases and J shed 4 bases, with 19 bases lying between them. Full variable domain (missing parts from reference TRBV19 and TRBJ2-1): DGGITQSPKYLFRKEGQNVTLSCEQNLNHDAMYWYRQDPGQGLRLIYYSQIVNDFQKGDIAEGYSVSREKKESFPLTVTSAQKNPTAFYLCASSIDPPGVARYNEQFFGPGTRLTVL.

This rearrangement joins TRBV18 to TRBJ1-4; 8 bases agree with TRBD1. With V trimmed by 0 bases and J by 6 bases, 6 bases remained unmatched. Germline-derived CDR1 and CDR2 are KGHSH and LQKENI. This CDR3 has 16 residues. The CDR3 protein is CASSPPDRERDEKLFF. The CDR3 DNA reads TGTGCCAGCTCACCACCGGACAGGGAACGTGATGAAAAACTGTTTTTT.

This clone was recorded only once. V usage is TRBV28 and J usage is TRBJ2-7, with a possible D match to TRBD2 (6 bases). Germline assignment: CDR1 MDHEN and CDR2 SYDVKM. The CDR3 has 16 residues. The V end lost 5 bases, the J end lost 0 bases, and 17 bases lay between the germline ends. For the CDR3, the DNA is TGTGCCAGCAGTACCGATTCGGGGGAGAGCTCCTACGAGCAGTACGTC. Protein product: CASSTDSGESSYEQYV.

The chain recombines TRBV5-5 with TRBJ1-1, with 7 bases matching TRBD1. Germline V lookup: CDR1 SGHKS, CDR2 YYEKEE (reference sequence). V was pared by 0 bases and J by 4 bases, with 6 bases of the junction left unmatched. The CDR3 runs 15 residues. DNA for the CDR3: TGTGCCAGCAGCTTGGACAGGGGCCGTCTCACTGAAGCTTTCTTT. Its translation: CASSLDRGRLTEAFF.